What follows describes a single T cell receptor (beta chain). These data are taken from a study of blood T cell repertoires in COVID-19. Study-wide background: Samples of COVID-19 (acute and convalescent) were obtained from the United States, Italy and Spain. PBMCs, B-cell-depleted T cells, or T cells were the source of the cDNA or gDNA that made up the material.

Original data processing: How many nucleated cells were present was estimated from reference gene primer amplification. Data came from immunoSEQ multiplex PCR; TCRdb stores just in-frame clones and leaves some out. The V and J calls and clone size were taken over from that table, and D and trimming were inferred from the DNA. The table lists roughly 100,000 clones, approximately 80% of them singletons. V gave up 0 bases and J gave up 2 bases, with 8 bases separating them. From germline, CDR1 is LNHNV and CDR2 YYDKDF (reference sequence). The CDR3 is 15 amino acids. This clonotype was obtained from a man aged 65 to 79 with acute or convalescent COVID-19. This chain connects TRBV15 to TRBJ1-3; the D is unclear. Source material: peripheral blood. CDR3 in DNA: TGTGCCACCAGCAGAGAGGCGGTGGCTGGAAACACCATATATTTT. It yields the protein CATSREAVAGNTIYF.